This T cell receptor (beta chain) was documented in a study of cytomegalovirus exposure and HLA in healthy donors. As for this clone: Its antigen remains unidentified. Different DNA sequences within this sample yield the same CDR3.

Primers for the PCR totalled 60 Vbeta and 13 Jbeta. Method: immunoSEQ multiplex PCR; TCRdb's copy keeps in-frame clones and lacks some. The sample consists of around 130,000 clones, roughly four fifths of them appearing once. Study-level results: The likely explanation for a cluster of highly shared sequence variants was sequencing artifact.

Germline CDR1 GTSNPN, CDR2 SVGIG (reference sequence). V lost 4 bases, J lost 4 bases, and 7 bases lay in between. The CDR3 runs to 12 residues. This clonotype was obtained from a boy aged 5-17 years in good health and CMV-seronegative. The chain combines TRBV30 with TRBJ1-4; D is uncertain. The sample taken for sequencing was PBMCs. This CDR3 is CAWTGNNEKLFF. Here the CDR3 DNA reads TGTGCCTGGACAGGCAATAATGAAAAACTGTTTTTT.